A single sample gave rise to the 25 T cell receptor beta chains below, sequenced in a study of T-cell memory formation after mild COVID-19. Each CDR3 protein is one row after TCRdb ran MiXCR on the 5' RACE reads. The sample yields some 210,000 distinct CDR3 sequences, around 17% seen once. Source material: PBMCs or a T cell subset sorted from them (not recorded which). These receptor sequences come from an adult woman who had mild COVID-19 (a few samples of this study predate the infection). Cell type and time point are not known.

This rearrangement joins TRBV4-3 to TRBJ2-2; D is ambiguous. Germline CDR1 LGHNA, CDR2 YSLEER. The CDR3 is made up of 15 amino acids. Trimming left V 0 bases short and J 0 bases short, with 5 bases between. This CDR3 is CASSQEASNTGELFF. The DNA of the CDR3 is TGCGCCAGCAGCCAAGAGGCGTCGAACACCGGGGAGCTGTTTTTT.

This clonotype was detected a few times. V and J are TRBV12-3 or TRBV12-4 and TRBJ2-5; 9 bases match TRBD2. This CDR3 is 15 amino acids long. J lost 2 bases, V lost 5 bases, and 6 bases had no gene match. CDR3 bases: TGTGCCAGCAGTAAAGCGGGGGGTGCTCAAGAGACCCAGTACTTC. As protein: CASSKAGGAQETQYF.

This clonotype was seen a handful of times. The chain recombines TRBV20-1 with TRBJ2-1; TRBD2 matches at 12 bases. This CDR3 spans 16 amino acids. The trim removed 0 bases at V and 8 bases at J, leaving 8 bases unmatched. Germline V gene lookup returns CDR1 DFQATT and CDR2 SNEGSKA (reference sequence). CDR3 bases: TGCAGTGCTAGAGATTACCTAGCGGGGGGGTCCCATGAGCAGTTCTTC. This gives the protein CSARDYLAGGSHEQFF.

This clonotype was observed a few times. This rearrangement joins TRBV20-1 to TRBJ2-5; D perhaps matches TRBD1 (5 bases). Trimming stripped 2 bases from V and 5 bases from J, with 15 bases between. The CDR3 has 14 residues. Germline CDR1 and CDR2: DFQATT and SNEGSKA (reference sequence). The CDR3 bases are TGCAGTGCTAGATGGTACCAGACAGTGGAGACCCAGTACTTC. It specifies CSARWYQTVETQYF.

The rearrangement uses TRBV9 and TRBJ1-1, with TRBD1 matching over 7 bases. The CDR3 spans 13 residues. Germline CDR1 and CDR2: SGDLS and YYNGEE. V gave up 1 base and J gave up 7 bases; unmatched junction bases: 4. CDR3 loop: CASSVITGDEAFF. CDR3 sequence (DNA): TGTGCCAGCAGCGTAATCACAGGGGATGAAGCTTTCTTT.

The chain couples TRBV7-2 to TRBJ1-2; 8 bases fit TRBD1. The V segment lost 5 bases and the J segment 6 bases; nucleotides outside the gene matches: 5. Germline assignment: CDR1 SGHTA and CDR2 FQGNSA. This CDR3 contains 13 residues. The CDR3 coding sequence is TGTGCCAGCAGCCTGACAGGGGTGGATGGCTACACCTTC. Translated: CASSLTGVDGYTF.

The chain carries TRBV3-1 and TRBJ2-7, with D unclear. The CDR3 totals 14 residues. V was pared by 1 base and J by 1 base, with 8 bases between. The V gene's germline CDR1 is LGHDT and CDR2 YNNKEL (reference sequence). CDR3 sequence (DNA): TGTGCCAGCAGCCAAGTCTATAGTTCCTACGAGCAGTACTTC. Amino acid sequence: CASSQVYSSYEQYF.

A few counts support this clonotype. This rearrangement joins TRBV24-1 to TRBJ2-1; 8 bases fit TRBD1. CDR3 size: 17 residues. CDR1 is KGHDR and CDR2 is SFDVKD in the germline V gene. V was clipped by 2 bases and J by 2 bases; unmatched bases: 7. Here the CDR3 reads CATSDSDGGQAYNEQFF. As DNA, the CDR3 is TGTGCCACCAGTGATTCGGACGGGGGACAGGCCTACAATGAGCAGTTCTTC.

This clonotype was found a few times. This chain connects TRBV9 to TRBJ2-2; D is possibly TRBD1 (6 bases). The germline CDR1 and CDR2 sequences are SGDLS and YYNGEE. This CDR3 comprises 16 residues. With 3 bases removed from V and 3 bases from J, the gap between germline ends came to 15 bases. The CDR3 coding sequence is TGTGCCAGCAGCGCCTCCCAGGGGATTGACACCGGGGAGCTGTTTTTT. Protein: CASSASQGIDTGELFF. Filled out from reference TRBV9 and TRBJ2-2, the complete variable domain reads DSGVTQTPKHLITATGQRVTLRCSPRSGDLSVYWYQQSLDQGLQFLIQYYNGEERAKGNILERFSAQQFPDLHSELNLSSLELGDSALYFCASSASQGIDTGELFFGEGSRLTVL.

V is TRBV5-1 and J is TRBJ2-7, with unresolved D. The CDR3 spans 15 residues. Germline values: CDR1 SGHRS, CDR2 YFSETQ. Deletions cut 0 bases from V and 6 bases from J, with 16 bases between. The CDR3 spells CASSLERPTSSEQYF. The CDR3 DNA reads TGCGCCAGCAGCTTGGAGCGACCCACCTCATCCGAGCAGTACTTC.

This clonotype showed up just a few times. This rearrangement joins TRBV15 to TRBJ2-7; the match to TRBD1 covers 11 bases. Germline assignment: CDR1 LNHNV and CDR2 YYDKDF (reference sequence). There are 13 residues in the CDR3. The J segment lost 6 bases and the V segment lost 4 bases, leaving 2 bases of the junction unmatched. The CDR3, as DNA: TGTGCCACCAGCATTGGGACAGGGGGCGAGCAGTACTTC. Translating it yields CATSIGTGGEQYF.

This clonotype was seen only a few times. This chain joins TRBV7-3 and TRBJ1-1, with D tentatively TRBD1 (6 bases). V lost 1 base, J lost 0 bases, and 12 bases lay in between. Germline V gene lookup returns CDR1 SGHTA and CDR2 FQGTGA. The CDR3 is 16 amino acids. The CDR3 DNA reads as TGTGCCAGCAGCTTAATGGCGGGGGGCGTGAACACTGAAGCTTTCTTT. It yields the protein CASSLMAGGVNTEAFF.

This clonotype turned up a few times. The V gene is TRBV11-2, the J gene TRBJ2-3; D possibly corresponds to TRBD2 (5 bases). Germline CDR1 SGHAT, CDR2 FQNNGV. Trimming cost V 1 base and J 6 bases, with 11 bases left between them. This CDR3 contains 14 residues. CDR3 amino acids: CASSLGASMDTQYF. The CDR3 bases are TGTGCCAGCAGCTTAGGTGCTAGCATGGATACGCAGTATTTT.

V usage is TRBV6-1 and J usage is TRBJ1-1; the D is unclear. In germline, CDR1 is MNHNS, CDR2 SASEGT. V was clipped by 1 base and J by 5 bases, with 8 bases between them. The CDR3 extends over 13 amino acids. The CDR3: CASSEGAVTEAFF. The CDR3 bases are TGTGCCAGCAGTGAAGGGGCGGTTACTGAAGCTTTCTTT.

This clonotype was detected a few times. The chain has TRBV30 and TRBJ2-3; no clear D. This CDR3 is built from 12 residues. The V gene lost 2 bases and the J gene lost 3 bases, with 6 bases spanning the gap. Germline V gives CDR1 GTSNPN, CDR2 SVGIG (reference sequence). For the CDR3, the DNA is TGTGCCTGGAGTTCAGGTACAGATACGCAGTATTTT. It encodes CAWSSGTDTQYF.

This clonotype has just one count. V usage is TRBV7-2 and J usage is TRBJ1-2; 7 positions match TRBD1. Germline CDR1 reads SGHTA; CDR2 reads FQGNSA. This CDR3 is 14 amino acids long. The ends lost 1 base at V and 3 bases at J; junction bases unmatched: 2. The CDR3 protein is CASSLDTGDYGYTF. The CDR3 DNA reads TGTGCCAGCAGCTTAGACACAGGGGACTATGGCTACACCTTC.

This clonotype has a count of ten or more. The V and J genes are TRBV5-1 and TRBJ2-1; TRBD2 matches at 9 bases. The J segment lost 5 bases and the V segment lost 5 bases, leaving 11 bases of the junction unmatched. The CDR3 has 16 residues. Germline V gene sequence: CDR1 SGHRS, CDR2 YFSETQ. The CDR3 sequence is CASRAASGVTHNEQFF. CDR3 coding DNA: TGCGCCAGCAGGGCAGCTAGCGGGGTTACACACAATGAGCAGTTCTTC.

In its sample, this clonotype was seen a few times. The chain combines TRBV7-2 with TRBJ2-7; 7 bases align to TRBD2. The CDR3 consists of 17 residues. Germline CDR1 reads SGHTA; CDR2 reads FQGNSA. Trimming cost V 4 bases and J 4 bases; bases outside gene matches: 16. The CDR3 DNA follows: TGTGCCAGCAGCTCCCGGGACTATCCTACAATTTCTTACGAGCAGTACTTC. Protein product: CASSSRDYPTISYEQYF.

This clonotype was seen a handful of times. The rearrangement uses TRBV5-5 and TRBJ2-1; weak D call: TRBD1 (6 bases). This CDR3 is 13 amino acids long. Germline V lookup: CDR1 SGHKS, CDR2 YYEKEE (reference sequence). V was clipped by 1 base and J by 8 bases, with 10 bases between them. The CDR3, as DNA: TGTGCCAGCAGCTTGAGGGGGTACGATGAGCAGTTCTTC. This codes for CASSLRGYDEQFF. The variable domain in full, with the rest retrieved from reference TRBV5-5 and TRBJ2-1, is DAGVTQSPTHLIKTRGQQVTLRCSPISGHKSVSWYQQVLGQGPQFIFQYYEKEERGRGNFPDRFSARQFPNYSSELNVNALLLGDSALYLCASSLRGYDEQFFGPGTRLTVL.

J is TRBJ2-3 and V is TRBV20-1; TRBD2 matches at 8 bases. CDR1 is DFQATT, CDR2 SNEGSKA, per germline (reference sequence). This CDR3 has 16 residues. Trimming took 6 bases from V and 3 from J; bases not matched to a gene: 14. The CDR3 is CSAGRRSGGGTDTQYF. CDR3 nucleotides: TGCAGTGCCGGACGACGGAGCGGGGGAGGGACAGATACGCAGTATTTT.

This clonotype was observed a few times. This chain uses TRBV7-2 with TRBJ2-5; the match to TRBD1 covers 9 bases. The trim removed 7 bases at V and 1 base at J, leaving 7 bases unmatched. The CDR3 extends over 15 amino acids. The germline V gene encodes CDR1 SGHTA and CDR2 FQGNSA. CDR3 loop: CASTPGQGFQETQYF. The CDR3 region has the DNA TGTGCCAGCACCCCGGGACAGGGCTTCCAAGAGACCCAGTACTTC.

The chain employs TRBV20-1 and TRBJ2-7; 7 nucleotides line up with TRBD1. Germline V lookup: CDR1 DFQATT, CDR2 SNEGSKA (reference sequence). V trimming: 4 bases; J trimming: 4 bases; junction bases outside the gene matches: 7. The CDR3 runs 13 residues. This chain's CDR3 is CSATRQGSYEQYF. In DNA, the CDR3 is TGCAGTGCTACTAGACAGGGCTCGTACGAGCAGTACTTC.

This chain uses TRBV29-1 with TRBJ1-1; 8 nucleotides line up with TRBD1. V shed 5 bases, J shed 1 base, and the junction held 3 bases outside the gene matches. The CDR3 extends over 13 amino acids. CDR1 is SQVTM and CDR2 is ANQGSEA in the germline V gene. The CDR3, as DNA: TGCAGCGTTATACAGGGGGGGAACACTGAAGCTTTCTTT. Translating gives CSVIQGGNTEAFF.

This clonotype was observed a few times. The rearrangement joins TRBV5-1 to TRBJ2-2; perhaps TRBD1 as D (5 bases). Trimming pared 3 bases from V and 3 bases from J, leaving 12 bases between. CDR1 is SGHRS, CDR2 YFSETQ, per germline. The CDR3 covers 15 residues. In nucleotides, the CDR3 is TGCGCCAGCAGCTCAGGGCAGGAGTACACCGGGGAGCTGTTTTTT. It translates to CASSSGQEYTGELFF.

V is TRBV6-5 and J is TRBJ2-1; the D is unclear. Trimming cost V 5 bases and J 2 bases, with 10 bases left between them. The CDR3 has 14 amino acids. The germline V gene has CDR1 MNHEY and CDR2 SVGAGI. The CDR3 nucleotides read TGTGCCAGCAGTCCGGCTAAACCCTACAATGAGCAGTTCTTC. It translates to CASSPAKPYNEQFF.